The following is a T cell receptor beta chain sequence with its context. TCRdb's table, derived via immunoSEQ multiplex PCR, lists solely in-frame clones and lacks some. The data hold around 130,000 clones, with about 79% observed a single time. These data originate in a study of blood T cell repertoires in COVID-19. About the study: The analysed material was cDNA or gDNA that came from T cells, B-cell-depleted T cells, or PBMCs.

CDR3 length: 14 residues. Germline-derived CDR1 and CDR2 are LNHNV and YYDKDF (reference sequence). V lost 8 bases, J lost 8 bases, and 11 bases stayed unmatched. The source is a woman aged 65 to 85 with acute or convalescent COVID-19. The sequenced sample consisted of peripheral blood. The chain is built from TRBV15 and TRBJ2-1; 8 nucleotides line up with TRBD1. The CDR3 region is CATVKDRERDEQFF. CDR3 DNA: TGTGCCACCGTAAAGGACAGGGAAAGGGATGAGCAGTTCTTC.